This entry features one T cell receptor (beta chain) sequence. These data are taken from a study of blood T cell repertoires in COVID-19. On the study more broadly: Material from acute and convalescent COVID-19 was sourced from the United States, Italy and Spain. From T cells, B-cell-depleted T cells, or PBMCs came the material, which was cDNA or gDNA.

Original data processing: By means of reference gene primer amplification, nucleated cell counts were estimated. Produced via immunoSEQ multiplex PCR; TCRdb's table is partial and in-frame only. The V and J calls and clone size are taken from that table; D and trimming were inferred from the DNA. Among about 170,000 clones listed, about 89% were seen once. The CDR3 spans 14 residues. V lost 4 bases and J lost 10, with 14 bases in between. Germline-derived CDR1 and CDR2 are LGHDT and YNNKEL (reference sequence). This sequence originates from a man between 70 and 80 years old with acute or convalescent COVID-19. V is TRBV3-1 (or the pseudogene TRBV3-2) and J is TRBJ1-6; D may be TRBD1 (6 bases). Sequenced: peripheral blood. This CDR3 is CASSLQGQNSPLHF. CDR3 coding DNA: TGTGCCAGCAGCCTCCAGGGGCAGAACTCACCCCTCCACTTT.